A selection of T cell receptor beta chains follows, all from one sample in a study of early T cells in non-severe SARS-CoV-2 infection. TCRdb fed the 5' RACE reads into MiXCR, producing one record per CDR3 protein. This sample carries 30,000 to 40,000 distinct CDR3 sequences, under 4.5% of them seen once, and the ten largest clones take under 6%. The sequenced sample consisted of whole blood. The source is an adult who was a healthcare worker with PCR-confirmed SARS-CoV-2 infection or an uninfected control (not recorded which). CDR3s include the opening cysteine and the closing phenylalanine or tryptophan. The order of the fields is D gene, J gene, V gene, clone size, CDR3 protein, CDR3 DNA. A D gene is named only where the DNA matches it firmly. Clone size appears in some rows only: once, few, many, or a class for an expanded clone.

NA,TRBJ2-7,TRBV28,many,CASTPTVGEQYF,TGTGCCAGCACCCCAACGGTCGGGGAGCAGTACTTC
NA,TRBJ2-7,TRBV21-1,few,CASSAQDRGHDEQYF,TGTGCCAGCAGCGCACAAGACAGGGGGCATGACGAGCAGTACTTC
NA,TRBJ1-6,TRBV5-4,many,CASSSRDTNSPLHF,TGTGCCAGCAGCTCGCGGGACACTAATTCACCCCTCCACTTT
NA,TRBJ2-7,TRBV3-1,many,CASSLGVSYEQYF,TGTGCCAGCAGCCTCGGGGTATCCTACGAGCAGTACTTC
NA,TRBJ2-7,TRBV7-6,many,CASSLASAYEQYF,TGTGCCAGCAGCTTAGCGTCCGCCTACGAGCAGTACTTC
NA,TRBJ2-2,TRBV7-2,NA,CASSLRLRTGELFF,TGTGCCAGCAGCTTAAGACTTCGCACCGGGGAGCTGTTTTTT
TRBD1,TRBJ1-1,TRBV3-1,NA,CASSPPTGGVAEAFF,TGTGCCAGCAGCCCCCCCACAGGGGGAGTCGCTGAAGCTTTCTTT
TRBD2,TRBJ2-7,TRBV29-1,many,CSAAGEDYEQYF,TGCAGCGCCGCGGGGGAGGATTACGAGCAGTACTTC
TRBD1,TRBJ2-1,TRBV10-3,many,CGTGGQGTQSSYNEQFF,TGTGGCACGGGGGGACAGGGGACTCAGAGCTCCTACAATGAGCAGTTCTTC
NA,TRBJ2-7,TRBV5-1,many,CASSLGGFPGEQYF,TGCGCCAGCAGCTTGGGAGGGTTTCCCGGCGAGCAGTACTTC
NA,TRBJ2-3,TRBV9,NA,CASSVGQSTDTQYF,TGTGCCAGCAGCGTAGGGCAGAGCACAGATACGCAGTATTTT
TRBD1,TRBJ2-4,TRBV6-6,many,CASRGPGQGNIQYF,TGTGCCAGCAGGGGACCGGGACAGGGGAACATTCAGTACTTC
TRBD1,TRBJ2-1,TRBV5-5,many,CASSLGTGWDEQFF,TGTGCCAGCAGCTTGGGGACAGGCTGGGATGAGCAGTTCTTC
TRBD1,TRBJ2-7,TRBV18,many,CASSHGTDNYEQYF,TGTGCCAGCTCACATGGGACAGACAACTACGAGCAGTACTTC
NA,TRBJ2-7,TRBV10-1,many,CASSRETLSEQYF,TGCGCCAGCAGTCGGGAGACCCTCTCCGAGCAGTACTTC
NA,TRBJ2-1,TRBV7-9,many,CASSSRGDTYNEQFF,TGTGCCAGCAGCTCCAGGGGGGACACCTACAATGAGCAGTTCTTC
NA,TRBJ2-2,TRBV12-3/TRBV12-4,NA,CASSFLLGTENTGELFF,TGTGCCAGCAGCTTTCTACTAGGGACGGAAAACACCGGGGAGCTGTTTTTT
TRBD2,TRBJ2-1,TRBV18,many,CASSPRLAGDVEQFF,TGTGCCAGCTCACCGAGGCTAGCGGGAGACGTTGAGCAGTTCTTC
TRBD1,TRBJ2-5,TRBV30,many,CAWFTGGMETQYF,TGTGCCTGGTTTACAGGGGGCATGGAGACCCAGTACTTC
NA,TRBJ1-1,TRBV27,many,CASSPAKGTEAFF,TGTGCCAGCAGTCCCGCAAAAGGCACTGAAGCTTTCTTT
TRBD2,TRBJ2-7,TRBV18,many,CASSPLPGTSGTRSYEQYF,TGTGCCAGCTCACCACTCCCAGGAACTAGCGGGACCCGCTCCTACGAGCAGTACTTC
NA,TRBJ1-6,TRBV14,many,CASSQGPNNSPLHF,TGTGCCAGCAGCCAAGGGCCGAATAATTCACCCCTCCACTTT
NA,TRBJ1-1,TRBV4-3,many,CASSQEQWNTEAFF,TGCGCCAGCAGCCAAGAACAATGGAACACTGAAGCTTTCTTT
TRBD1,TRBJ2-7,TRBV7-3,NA,CASSRGQGVGEQYF,TGTGCCAGCAGCCGGGGACAGGGGGTAGGCGAGCAGTACTTC
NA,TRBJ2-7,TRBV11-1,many,CASSLLGSGEQYF,TGTGCCAGCAGCTTACTGGGGTCTGGCGAGCAGTACTTC
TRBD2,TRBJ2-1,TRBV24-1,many,CATKLAGTAEQFF,TGTGCCACCAAACTAGCGGGAACGGCTGAGCAGTTCTTC
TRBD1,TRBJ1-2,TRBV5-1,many,CASSSGQETYGYTF,TGCGCCAGCAGCTCCGGACAGGAGACATATGGCTACACCTTC
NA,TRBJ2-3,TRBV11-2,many,CASSPNDLEVNTDTQYF,TGTGCCAGCAGCCCGAACGACTTGGAAGTAAACACAGATACGCAGTATTTT
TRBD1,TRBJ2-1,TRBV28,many,CASKTGSPPEQFF,TGTGCCAGCAAGACAGGGTCCCCACCTGAGCAGTTCTTC
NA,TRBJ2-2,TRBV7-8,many,CASSFGEPLVSGELFF,TGTGCCAGCAGCTTTGGGGAACCTCTAGTGAGCGGGGAGCTGTTTTTT
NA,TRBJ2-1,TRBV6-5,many,CASRLLDGGYNEQFF,TGTGCCAGCAGGTTACTAGACGGTGGATACAATGAGCAGTTCTTC
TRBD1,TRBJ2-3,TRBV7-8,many,CASSPAQGRVEDTQYF,TGTGCCAGCAGCCCAGCACAGGGGCGGGTAGAAGATACGCAGTATTTT
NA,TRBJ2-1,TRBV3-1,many,CASSQVAGAEQFF,TGTGCCAGCAGCCAAGTGGCCGGGGCTGAGCAGTTCTTC
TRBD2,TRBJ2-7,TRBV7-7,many,CASSKIAGGDSYEQYF,TGTGCTAGCAGCAAAATAGCGGGAGGTGACTCCTACGAGCAGTACTTC
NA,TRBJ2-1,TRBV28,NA,CASSLDSLDEQFF,TGTGCCAGCAGTTTAGACAGTCTCGATGAGCAGTTCTTC
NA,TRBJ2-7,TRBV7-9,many,CASSPAGRDSSYEQYF,TGTGCCAGCAGCCCTGCCGGCCGGGACTCCTCCTACGAGCAGTACTTC
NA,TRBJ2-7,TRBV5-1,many,CASRDALSSFSYEQYF,TGCGCCAGCAGGGATGCCTTAAGCTCCTTCTCCTACGAGCAGTACTTC
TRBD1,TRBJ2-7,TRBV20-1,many,CSARTGTAYEQYF,TGCAGTGCTAGAACCGGGACAGCCTACGAGCAGTACTTC
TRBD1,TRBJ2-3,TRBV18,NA,CASSRDRGQTTDTQYF,TGTGCCAGCTCAAGGGACAGGGGCCAAACAACAGATACGCAGTATTTT
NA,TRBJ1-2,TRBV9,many,CASSVGPAGAGYGYTF,TGTGCCAGCAGCGTAGGGCCGGCGGGGGCTGGCTATGGCTACACCTTC
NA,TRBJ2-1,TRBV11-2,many,CASSERSTFANEQFF,TGTGCCAGCAGCGAAAGAAGTACTTTCGCCAATGAGCAGTTCTTC
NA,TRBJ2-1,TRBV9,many,CASSVETGLRAHEQFF,TGTGCCAGCAGCGTAGAAACGGGACTCAGGGCCCATGAGCAGTTCTTC
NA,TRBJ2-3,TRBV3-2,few,CASSFLIGGGIENTDTQYF,TGTGCCAGCAGCTTTTTAATCGGCGGGGGGATCGAAAACACAGATACGCAGTATTTT
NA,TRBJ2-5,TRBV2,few,CASREGAQETQYF,TGTGCCAGCAGGGAGGGGGCTCAAGAGACCCAGTACTTC
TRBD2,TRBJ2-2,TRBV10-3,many,CAIREAPRGTGELFF,TGTGCCATCCGGGAGGCGCCCCGAGGCACCGGGGAGCTGTTTTTT
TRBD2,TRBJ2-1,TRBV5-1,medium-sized,CASSVSGSSYNEQFF,TGCGCCAGCAGCGTTAGCGGGAGCTCCTACAATGAGCAGTTCTTC
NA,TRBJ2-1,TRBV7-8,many,CASSSLQGILRNEQFF,TGTGCCAGCAGCTCGCTTCAGGGGATCTTGCGGAATGAGCAGTTCTTC
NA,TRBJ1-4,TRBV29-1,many,CSGGESEKLFF,TGCAGCGGAGGGGAGAGCGAAAAACTGTTTTTT
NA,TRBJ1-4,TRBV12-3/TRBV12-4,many,CASRGSTNEKLFF,TGTGCCAGCAGGGGCTCAACTAATGAAAAACTGTTTTTT